The sequence of this T cell receptor beta chain was determined in a study of blood T cell repertoires in COVID-19. Study details: Both acute and convalescent COVID-19 samples were obtained from the United States, Italy and Spain.

In the authors' workflow: Counts of nucleated cells, estimated from reference gene primer amplification, were obtained. The repertoire was sequenced with immunoSEQ multiplex PCR; TCRdb's copy has only in-frame clones and lacks some. The V and J calls and the clone size are those of that table, but D and trimming were determined from the DNA. Seen here are a few hundred thousand clones, approximately 84% observed once, and the top ten hold approximately 3%. The TCR comes from a woman aged 25 to 45 who had recovered from COVID-19. The sequencing input was peripheral blood.

The CDR3 spells CASSLLLAGGRAYNEQFF. The CDR3, as DNA: TGTGCCAGCAGCTTATTACTAGCGGGGGGGAGGGCCTACAATGAGCAGTTCTTC. The genes are TRBV7-2 and TRBJ2-1; 13 nucleotides align to TRBD2. CDR3 length: 18 residues. In germline, CDR1 is SGHTA, CDR2 FQGNSA. Losses at the gene ends were 2 bases for V and 2 bases for J; bases not matched to a gene: 6.